A selection of T cell receptor beta chains follows, all from one sample in a study of sequential checkpoint blockade in melanoma. Libraries were prepared by immunoSEQ multiplex PCR; TCRdb keeps only in-frame clonotypes and omits some of them. The sample shows some 16,000 clones, 85% to 95% of them seen only once. The input for sequencing was CD8+ T cells sorted from blood (inferred from file names), taken from a patient given nivolumab and ipilimumab in sequence. All receptors come from a human donor with melanoma. CDR3s include the opening cysteine and the closing phenylalanine or tryptophan. Fields, in order: V gene, J gene, clone size, D gene, CDR3 DNA, CDR3 protein. D genes are given only for firm matches. Clone size is shown for a subset of rows, as once, few, many or a class of expanded clone.

TRBV5-1	TRBJ1-4	once	NA	TGCGCCAGCAGCTTAATCCAGGGAGGGGAAAAACTGTTTTTT	CASSLIQGGEKLFF
TRBV28	TRBJ1-2	NA	TRBD1	TGTGCCAGCAGTTGGACAGGATCTTTATTCTATGGCTACACCTTC	CASSWTGSLFYGYTF
TRBV4-1	TRBJ1-5	NA	NA	TGCGCCAGCAGCCAAGTACTCGGTCAGCCCCAGCATTTT	CASSQVLGQPQHF
TRBV7-9	TRBJ1-1	NA	NA	TGTGCCAGCCTTGGCTTACAAACAGGGAACACTGAAGCTTTCTTT	CASLGLQTGNTEAFF
TRBV7-9	TRBJ1-1	NA	NA	TGTGCCAGCACCGTAAGCGGAGGGAACACTGAAGCTTTCTTT	CASTVSGGNTEAFF
TRBV7-9	TRBJ2-7	NA	TRBD2	TGTGCCAGCAGCTTCCCTAGCGGGAGTCCCGAGCAGTACTTC	CASSFPSGSPEQYF
TRBV4-2	TRBJ2-7	NA	NA	TGTGCCAGCAGCGCCAGGGGCACCTACGAGCAGTACTTC	CASSARGTYEQYF
TRBV15	TRBJ2-5	NA	TRBD1	TGTGCCACCAGCGGATTTGACAGGGGGCTTCAGGAGACCCAGTACTTC	CATSGFDRGLQETQYF
TRBV27	TRBJ1-2	NA	TRBD1	TGTGCCAGCGCCGAACTACAGGGGAACTATGGCTACACCTTC	CASAELQGNYGYTF
TRBV6-5	TRBJ1-2	NA	NA	TGTGCCAGCAGTTACGGCCCCCCCTATGGCTACACCTTC	CASSYGPPYGYTF
TRBV9	TRBJ1-2	NA	NA	TGTGCCAGCAGCGTAGCTAGCTATGGCTACACCTTC	CASSVASYGYTF
TRBV28	TRBJ2-1	few	TRBD1	TGTGCCAGCAAGGTGTCGACAGGGGCCTACAATGAGCAGTTCTTC	CASKVSTGAYNEQFF
TRBV9	TRBJ2-7	once	TRBD2	TGTGCCAGCAGCGGAGATAGCGGGAGCGGCTACGAGCAGTACTTC	CASSGDSGSGYEQYF
TRBV6-1	TRBJ1-1	NA	NA	TGTGCCAGCAGTAGAGTGACTGAAGCTTTCTTT	CASSRVTEAFF
TRBV19	TRBJ2-7	NA	NA	TGTGCCAGTAGTACGGACAGCTCCTACGAGCAGTACTTC	CASSTDSSYEQYF
TRBV19	TRBJ2-7	NA	NA	TGTGCCAGTAGTATTCAGGGCACCTACGAGCAGTACTTC	CASSIQGTYEQYF
TRBV27	TRBJ2-7	NA	NA	TGTGCCAGCTCCTGGGCCCCTGATTACGAGCAGTACTTC	CASSWAPDYEQYF
TRBV4-1	TRBJ2-7	NA	TRBD1	TGCGCCAGCAGCCAAGCAACCGGGACAGGTTATTACGAGCAGTACTTC	CASSQATGTGYYEQYF
TRBV28	TRBJ2-7	NA	TRBD1	TGTGCCAGCCGACCGGGACAGGGTCTCTACGAGCAGTACTTC	CASRPGQGLYEQYF
TRBV12-5	TRBJ1-2	NA	TRBD1	TGTGCTAGAACCCGGGACAGGGCCTATGGCTACACCTTC	CARTRDRAYGYTF
TRBV25-1	TRBJ1-4	NA	NA	TGTGCCAGCAATCGGAGGGTATATGAAAAACTGTTTTTT	CASNRRVYEKLFF
TRBV19	TRBJ2-7	NA	TRBD1	TGTGCCAGTAGTATTTGGGGGACAGGGGACTACGAGCAGTACTTC	CASSIWGTGDYEQYF
TRBV23-1	TRBJ1-5	NA	NA	TGCGCCAGCAGTCAACTACAGGGCCGAAATCAGCCCCAGCATTTT	CASSQLQGRNQPQHF